This TCR beta chain came from a study of T cell responses to AZD1222 COVID-19 vaccine (dated by TCRdb to 2020 to 2022). Study-wide context: A total of more than 230 trial participants underwent TCR sequencing, of whom 207 received two doses of AZD1222 and 26 received two doses of the MenACWY control vaccine. Enrollment into the trials was organized by age into subgroups of 18-55, 56-69 and 70-plus years, and those subgroups contained about 150, 27 and 61 TCR-sequenced participants, respectively.

The sample's time point label is to be understood as: baseline before first vaccination. The treatment or condition label of this sample denotes: meningococcal conjugate vaccine given as trial control. Vaccinee samples came from UK trials COV001 and COV002, including a single-blind randomized controlled phase 2/3 trial of AZD1222 (ChAdOx1 nCoV-19) in healthy adults. Trial participant PBMC samples were collected at day 0 and day 28 after the second dose for TCRbeta chain sequencing. As regards this clone: The clone's antigen remains unknown. Base qualities are missing; no much larger clone stands one base away.

Overall results and qualifications from the work: Reportedly, close to half of the unique spike-specific TCRs recognized epitopes lying outside the regions that are mutated in the B.1.351 and B.1.1.7 variants. The vaccine-associated CD4 TCRs covered the entire spike protein, and the dominant responses fell in regions 160-218 and 743-854. Spike-specific TCR breadth and depth rose significantly after two AZD1222 doses compared with day 0 and with MenACWY recipients. In the small 56-69-year group, the increase in depth fell short of significance, most likely because of low power. No day 14 peak-response samples were available, so repertoires were characterized only after the peak T cell response. Participants were mostly white British and included more females than males, and it was suggested by the authors that clonal diversity may have been underestimated. Conclusions about previously exposed vaccinees were limited because only six AZD1222 recipients were SARS-CoV-2 seropositive at baseline.

In the germline V gene, CDR1 corresponds to SGDLS and CDR2 to YYNGEE. A distance of 21 bases separates the germline ends of V and J, which lose 6 bases and 5 bases respectively. The CDR3, cysteine through phenylalanine, is 15 amino acids long. Just the 45-base CDR3 DNA is kept, in frame starting at base 1. The CDR3 regions of human TCRbeta chains were subjected to immunosequencing. The published analysis was carried out like this. TCRs in the repertoires were compared against a reference library of SARS-CoV-2-specific TCRs that had been generated with the MIRA antigen-specificity platform. Breadth meant the fraction of unique TCRs that were SARS-CoV-2-associated, whereas depth meant the fraction of total T cells that were SARS-CoV-2-associated. Using the MIRA data, each spike-specific TCR was mapped to the spike region that the TCR reacts to and placed in a CD4 or CD8 class. Log10-transformed breadth and depth values were compared by one-way ANOVA with Sidak's multiple comparisons tests. TCRdb mirrors the immuneACCESS table, restricted to in-frame sequences. Some clones are absent from its copies; in checked studies, under half trace to an unresolved V gene, and the reason for the others is unknown. V, J and clone size reflect that table, while D and trimming were determined from the DNA. Within this sample are approximately 200,000 clones, with 87% of them counted one time only. 2.5% to 3% of the sample goes to the ten largest clones.

The TCR comes from an adult in good health. This chain is built from TRBV9 and TRBJ2-7; there is no confident call for the D gene. Sequenced material: peripheral blood, taken on day 0 of MenACWY control vaccination. The CDR3 region reads CASNKDGLLSDEQYF. The nucleotides are TGTGCCAGCAACAAAGATGGCCTCTTATCGGACGAGCAGTACTTC.